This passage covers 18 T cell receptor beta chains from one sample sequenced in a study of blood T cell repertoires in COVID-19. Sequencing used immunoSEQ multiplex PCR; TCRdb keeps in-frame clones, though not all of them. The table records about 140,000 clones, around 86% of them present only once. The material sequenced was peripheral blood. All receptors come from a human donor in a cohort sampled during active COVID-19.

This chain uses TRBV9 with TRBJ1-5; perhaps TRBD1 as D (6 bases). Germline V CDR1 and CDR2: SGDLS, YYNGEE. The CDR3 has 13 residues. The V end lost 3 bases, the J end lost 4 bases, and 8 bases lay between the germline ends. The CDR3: CASSATGNQPQHF. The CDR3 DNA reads TGTGCCAGCAGCGCTACAGGGAATCAGCCCCAGCATTTT.

The CDR3: CASSLEGETSTDTQYF. The CDR3 DNA follows: TGCGCCAGCAGCTTGGAGGGGGAAACCAGCACAGATACGCAGTATTTT. The V call is TRBV5-1, the J call TRBJ2-3; TRBD1 might be the D (6 bases). This CDR3 comprises 16 residues. The germline CDR1 and CDR2 sequences are SGHRS and YFSETQ. Trimming shortened V by 0 bases and J by 0 bases, and 11 bases separated the two germline ends. Variable domain in full (rest from reference TRBV5-1 and TRBJ2-3): KAGVTQTPRYLIKTRGQQVTLSCSPISGHRSVSWYQQTPGQGLQFLFEYFSETQRNKGNFPGRFSGRQFSNSRSEMNVSTLELGDSALYLCASSLEGETSTDTQYFGPGTRLTVL.

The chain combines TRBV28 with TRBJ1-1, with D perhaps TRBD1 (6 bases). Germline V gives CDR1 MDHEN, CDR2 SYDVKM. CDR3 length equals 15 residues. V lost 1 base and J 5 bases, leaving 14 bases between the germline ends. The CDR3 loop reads CASSLSAQGSTEAFF. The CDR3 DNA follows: TGTGCCAGCAGTTTATCCGCACAGGGCTCGACTGAAGCTTTCTTT.

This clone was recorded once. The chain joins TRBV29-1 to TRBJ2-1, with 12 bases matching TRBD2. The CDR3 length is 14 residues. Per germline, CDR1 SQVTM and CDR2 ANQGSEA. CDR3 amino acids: CSDLAGGRGNEQFF. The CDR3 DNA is TGCAGTGATCTAGCGGGAGGGCGGGGGAATGAGCAGTTCTTC.

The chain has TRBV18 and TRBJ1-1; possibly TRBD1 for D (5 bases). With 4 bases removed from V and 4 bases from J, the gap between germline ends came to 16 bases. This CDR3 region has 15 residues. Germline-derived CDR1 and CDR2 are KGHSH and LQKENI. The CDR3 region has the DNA TGTGCCAGCTCACTGGGGCTGGGGTTGGGCACTGAAGCTTTCTTT. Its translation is CASSLGLGLGTEAFF.

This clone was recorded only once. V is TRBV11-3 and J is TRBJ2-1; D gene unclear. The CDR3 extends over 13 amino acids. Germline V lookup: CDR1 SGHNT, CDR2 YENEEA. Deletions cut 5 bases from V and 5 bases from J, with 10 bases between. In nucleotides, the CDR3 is TGTGCCAGCAGCCTCTTGGTAGACAATGAGCAGTTCTTC. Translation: CASSLLVDNEQFF.

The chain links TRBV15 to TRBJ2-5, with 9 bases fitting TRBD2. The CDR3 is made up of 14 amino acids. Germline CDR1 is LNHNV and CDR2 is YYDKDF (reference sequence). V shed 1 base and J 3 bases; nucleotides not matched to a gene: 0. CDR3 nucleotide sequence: TGTGCCACCAGCAGAGGACTAGCGGAAGAGACCCAGTACTTC. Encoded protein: CATSRGLAEETQYF.

The CDR3 protein is CAISDPGHKRTSTDTQYF. The CDR3 DNA reads TGTGCCATCAGTGACCCCGGGCATAAGCGGACTAGCACAGATACGCAGTATTTT. The rearrangement joins TRBV10-3 to TRBJ2-3, with a possible D match to TRBD2 (5 bases). V gave up 3 bases and J gave up 0 bases, with 19 bases separating them. The CDR3 is made up of 18 amino acids. Per the germline V gene, CDR1 is ENHRY and CDR2 is SYGVKD.

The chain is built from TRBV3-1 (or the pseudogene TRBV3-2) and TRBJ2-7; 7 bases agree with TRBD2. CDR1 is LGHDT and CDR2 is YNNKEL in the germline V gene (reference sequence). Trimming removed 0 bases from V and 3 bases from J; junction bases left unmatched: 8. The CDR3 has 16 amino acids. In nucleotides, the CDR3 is TGTGCCAGCAGCCAAGATCTAGCGGCATCTAGCTACGAGCAGTACTTC. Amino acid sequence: CASSQDLAASSYEQYF.

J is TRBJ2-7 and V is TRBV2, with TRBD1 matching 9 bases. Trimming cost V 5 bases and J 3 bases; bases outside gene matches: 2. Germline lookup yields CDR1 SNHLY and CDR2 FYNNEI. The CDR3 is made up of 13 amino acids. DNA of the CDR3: TGTGCCAGCAGTTGGGACAGGGACTACGAGCAGTACTTC. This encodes CASSWDRDYEQYF.

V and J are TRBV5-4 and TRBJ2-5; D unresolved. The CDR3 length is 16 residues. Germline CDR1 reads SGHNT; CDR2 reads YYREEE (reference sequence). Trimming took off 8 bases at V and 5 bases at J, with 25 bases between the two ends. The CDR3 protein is CASANGAASIGETQYF. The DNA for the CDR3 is TGTGCCAGTGCCAACGGTGCGGCGTCAATTGGCGAGACCCAGTACTTC.

The CDR3 DNA follows: TGTGCCAGCAGCTTAACAGGGGAGGATTCACCCCTCCACTTT. The encoded protein is CASSLTGEDSPLHF. V usage is TRBV7-9 and J usage is TRBJ1-6; 7 bases are a match to TRBD1. Germline V gene lookup returns CDR1 SEHNR and CDR2 FQNEAQ (reference sequence). The CDR3 has 14 residues. V dropped 2 bases and J dropped 8; count of bases not matched to a gene: 3.

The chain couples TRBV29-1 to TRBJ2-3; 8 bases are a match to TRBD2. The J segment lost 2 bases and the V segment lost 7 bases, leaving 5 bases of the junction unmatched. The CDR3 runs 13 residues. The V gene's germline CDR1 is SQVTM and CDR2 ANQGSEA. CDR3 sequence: CSALSGTTDTQYF. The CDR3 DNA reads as TGCAGCGCCCTTAGCGGGACCACAGATACGCAGTATTTT.

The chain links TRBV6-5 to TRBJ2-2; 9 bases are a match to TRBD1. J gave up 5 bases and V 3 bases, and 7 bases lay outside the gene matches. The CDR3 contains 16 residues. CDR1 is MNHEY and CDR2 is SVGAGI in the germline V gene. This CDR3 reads CASSYGKDRGTGELFF. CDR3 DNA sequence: TGTGCCAGCAGTTATGGGAAGGACAGGGGAACCGGGGAGCTGTTTTTT.

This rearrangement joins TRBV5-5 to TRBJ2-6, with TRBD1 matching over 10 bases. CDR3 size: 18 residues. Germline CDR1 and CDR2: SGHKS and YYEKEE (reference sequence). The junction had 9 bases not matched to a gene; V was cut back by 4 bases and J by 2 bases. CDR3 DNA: TGTGCCAGCAGCCTGGAGGGACAGGGGAACGCTGGGGCCAACGTCCTGACTTTC. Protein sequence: CASSLEGQGNAGANVLTF.

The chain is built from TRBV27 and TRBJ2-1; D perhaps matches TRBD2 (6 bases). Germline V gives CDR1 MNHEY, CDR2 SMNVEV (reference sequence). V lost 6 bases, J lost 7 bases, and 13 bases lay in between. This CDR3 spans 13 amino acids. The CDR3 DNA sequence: TGTGCCAGCAGGTTTCATAGCGGAAATGAGCAGTTCTTC. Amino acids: CASRFHSGNEQFF.

The CDR3 coding sequence is TGTGCCAGCAGGGGGCAAATCCCTAATGAAAAACTGTTTTTT. Its protein product is CASRGQIPNEKLFF. The chain combines TRBV2 with TRBJ1-4, with D tentatively TRBD1 (5 bases). Trimming pared 6 bases from V and 3 bases from J, leaving 11 bases between. CDR1 is SNHLY, CDR2 FYNNEI, per germline. The CDR3 is 14 residues long.

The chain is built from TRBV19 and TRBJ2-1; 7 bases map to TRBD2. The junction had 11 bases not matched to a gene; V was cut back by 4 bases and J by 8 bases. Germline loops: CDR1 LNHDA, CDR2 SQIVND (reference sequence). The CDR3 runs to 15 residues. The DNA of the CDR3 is TGTGCCAGTAGTAATAGCGGGTCGAGGGTAGATGAGCAGTTCTTC. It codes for CASSNSGSRVDEQFF.